This TCR beta chain was profiled in a study of blood T cell repertoires in COVID-19. This CDR3 is built from 14 residues. Germline values: CDR1 KGHSH, CDR2 LQKENI. The V gene lost 0 bases and the J gene lost 5 bases, with 10 bases spanning the gap. Method: immunoSEQ multiplex PCR; TCRdb's copy keeps in-frame clones and lacks some. The top ten clones hold roughly 4% of a sample with about 260,000 clones, about 90% of them seen once. Sample: PBMCs or T cells enriched from blood (not recorded which). V and J are TRBV18 and TRBJ1-1; D possibly corresponds to TRBD1 (6 bases). The sequence was obtained from a woman aged 25 to 45 with acute COVID-19. The CDR3 loop is CASSPPGQKTEAFF. In nucleotides, the CDR3 is TGTGCCAGCTCACCACCAGGACAGAAGACTGAAGCTTTCTTT.